These T cell receptor delta chains were read from a single sample in a study of γδ T cells in repeated Plasmodium falciparum infection. TCRdb redid the clone calls on the multiplex PCR reads with CATT. The profile shows 80,000 to 95,000 delta-chain clones, roughly 1.4% of them singletons. Sequenced material: gamma-delta T cells from blood. Receptor source: a pool of human donors (malaria-infected and uninfected, not separated). Both conserved end residues are trimmed from each CDR3. Fields, in order: D gene, V gene, clone size, J gene, CDR3 length, CDR3 protein. A D gene is named only where the DNA matches it firmly. Each size is once, few, many, or a class for an expanded clone.

>NA|TRDV2|many|TRDJ3|16
ACDSIPFSSWDTRQMF
>TRDD3|TRDV1|many|TRDJ1|12
ALGEPLGDKRLI
>NA|TRDV1|many|TRDJ3|22
ALGASTKRGSWALKSWDTRQMF
>TRDD3|TRDV1|few|TRDJ1|21
ALGETPSCPLGEADPYTDKLI
>TRDD3|TRDV2|medium-sized|TRDJ3|16
ACDTGGYSSWDTRQMF
>TRDD2|TRDV1|many|TRDJ1|16
ALGGPSFWSGTTDKLI
>TRDD2|TRDV1|medium-sized|TRDJ1|20
ALVTISLPTYWMGFYTDKLI
>TRDD3|TRDV1|many|TRDJ1|19
ALGEPTVYYWGSPNTDKLI
>TRDD3|TRDV1|many|TRDJ1|19
ALGEHFGLPRYWGISGKLI
>NA|TRDV1|few|TRDJ1|19
ALGRGPERVCDVPSTDKLI
>TRDD3|TRDV1|few|TRDJ1|13
ALGCPLGDTDKLI
>TRDD3|TRDV1|many|TRDJ1|17
ALGEPNSYWGILTDKLI
>NA|TRDV1|many|TRDJ1|22
ALGESTLKKPGALLLSYTDKLI
>TRDD3|TRDV1|many|TRDJ3|16
ALGELGDSSWDTRQMF
>TRDD3|TRDV1|many|TRDJ1|21
ALGERSSTLLGDSSLLTDKLI